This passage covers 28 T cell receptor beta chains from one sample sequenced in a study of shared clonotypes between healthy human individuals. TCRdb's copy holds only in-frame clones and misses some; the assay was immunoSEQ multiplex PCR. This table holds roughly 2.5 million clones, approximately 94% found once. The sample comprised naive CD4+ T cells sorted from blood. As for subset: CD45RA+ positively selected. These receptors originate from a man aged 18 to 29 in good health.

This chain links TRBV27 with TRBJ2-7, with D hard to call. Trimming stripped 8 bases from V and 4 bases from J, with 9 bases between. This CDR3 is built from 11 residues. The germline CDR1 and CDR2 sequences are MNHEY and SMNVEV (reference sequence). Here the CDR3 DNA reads TGTGCCAGCGGAAGGTATTACGAGCAGTACTTC. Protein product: CASGRYYEQYF.

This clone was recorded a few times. The CDR3 sequence is CASSLEGDDNQPQHF. CDR3 sequence (DNA): TGCGCCAGCAGCTTGGAGGGGGATGACAATCAGCCCCAGCATTTT. The chain combines TRBV5-1 with TRBJ1-5; the D gene is possibly TRBD1 (6 bases). Deletions cut 0 bases from V and 3 bases from J, with 10 bases between. The CDR3 contains 15 residues. The germline V gene has CDR1 SGHRS and CDR2 YFSETQ.

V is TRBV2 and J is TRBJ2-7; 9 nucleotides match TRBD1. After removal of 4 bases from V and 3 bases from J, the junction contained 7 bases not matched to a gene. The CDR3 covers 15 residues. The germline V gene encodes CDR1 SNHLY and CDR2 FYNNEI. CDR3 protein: CASSVGVTGGYEQYF. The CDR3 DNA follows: TGTGCCAGCAGTGTAGGTGTGACAGGGGGCTACGAGCAGTACTTC.

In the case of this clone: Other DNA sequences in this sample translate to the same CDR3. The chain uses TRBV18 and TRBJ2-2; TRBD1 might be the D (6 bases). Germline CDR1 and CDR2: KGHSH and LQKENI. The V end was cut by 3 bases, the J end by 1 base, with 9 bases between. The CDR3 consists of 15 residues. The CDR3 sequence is CASSPQQGNTGELFF. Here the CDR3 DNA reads TGTGCCAGCTCACCTCAACAGGGGAACACCGGGGAGCTGTTTTTT.

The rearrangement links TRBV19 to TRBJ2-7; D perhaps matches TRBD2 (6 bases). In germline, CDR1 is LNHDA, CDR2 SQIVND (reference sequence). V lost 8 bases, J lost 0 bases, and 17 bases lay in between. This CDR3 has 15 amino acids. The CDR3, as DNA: TGTGCCAGTGCCCCGGGACTTGGACTCTCCTACGAGCAGTACTTC. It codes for CASAPGLGLSYEQYF.

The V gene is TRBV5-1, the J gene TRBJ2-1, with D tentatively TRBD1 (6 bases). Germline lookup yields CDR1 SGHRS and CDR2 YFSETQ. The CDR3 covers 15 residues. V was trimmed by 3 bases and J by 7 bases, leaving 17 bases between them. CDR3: CASSYSFTGWNEQFF. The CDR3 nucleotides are TGCGCCAGCAGCTACTCCTTCACAGGGTGGAATGAGCAGTTCTTC.

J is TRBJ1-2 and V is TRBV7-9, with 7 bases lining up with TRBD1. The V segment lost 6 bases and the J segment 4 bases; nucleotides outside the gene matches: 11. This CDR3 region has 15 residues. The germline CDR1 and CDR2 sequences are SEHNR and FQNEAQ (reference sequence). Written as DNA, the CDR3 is TGTGCCAGCAGAGGCGGGACAGAGCGAGGCTATGGCTACACCTTC. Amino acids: CASRGGTERGYGYTF.

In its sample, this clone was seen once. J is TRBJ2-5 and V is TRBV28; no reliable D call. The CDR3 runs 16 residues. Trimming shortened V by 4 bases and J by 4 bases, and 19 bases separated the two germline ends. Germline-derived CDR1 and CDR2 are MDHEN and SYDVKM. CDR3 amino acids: CASSSPLRLIGETQYF. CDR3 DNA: TGTGCCAGCAGTTCGCCCCTCCGGCTTATCGGAGAGACCCAGTACTTC.

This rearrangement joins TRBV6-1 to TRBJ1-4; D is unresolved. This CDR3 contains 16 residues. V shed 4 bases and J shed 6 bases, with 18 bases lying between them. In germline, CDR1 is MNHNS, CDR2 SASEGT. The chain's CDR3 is CASSAQFNRQDEKLFF. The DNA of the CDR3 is TGTGCCAGCAGTGCACAATTCAACCGGCAAGATGAAAAACTGTTTTTT.

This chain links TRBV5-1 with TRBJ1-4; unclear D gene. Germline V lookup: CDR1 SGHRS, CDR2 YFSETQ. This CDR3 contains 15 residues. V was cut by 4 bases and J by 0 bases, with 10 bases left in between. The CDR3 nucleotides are TGCGCCAGCAGCGTATCCGTTGCAACTAATGAAAAACTGTTTTTT. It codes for CASSVSVATNEKLFF.

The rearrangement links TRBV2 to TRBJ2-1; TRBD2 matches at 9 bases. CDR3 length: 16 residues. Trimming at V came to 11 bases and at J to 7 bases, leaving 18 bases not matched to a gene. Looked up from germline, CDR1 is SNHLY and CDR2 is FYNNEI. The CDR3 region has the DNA TGTGCCTCAACCCTGAGGGGAGCGGGGGGCGGAAATGAGCAGTTCTTC. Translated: CASTLRGAGGGNEQFF.

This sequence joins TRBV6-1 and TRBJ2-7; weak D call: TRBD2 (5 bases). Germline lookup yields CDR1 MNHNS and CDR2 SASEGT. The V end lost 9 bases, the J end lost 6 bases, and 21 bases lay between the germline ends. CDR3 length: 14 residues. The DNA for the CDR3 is TGTGCCAGTTTTGAGGGTACAACTTTCCTCGAGCAGTACTTC. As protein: CASFEGTTFLEQYF.

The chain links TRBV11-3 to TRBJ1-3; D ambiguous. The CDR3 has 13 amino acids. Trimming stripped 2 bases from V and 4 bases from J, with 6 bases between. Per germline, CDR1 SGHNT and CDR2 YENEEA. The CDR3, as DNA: TGTGCCAGCAGCTTAAGGTCGGGAAACACCATATATTTT. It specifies CASSLRSGNTIYF.

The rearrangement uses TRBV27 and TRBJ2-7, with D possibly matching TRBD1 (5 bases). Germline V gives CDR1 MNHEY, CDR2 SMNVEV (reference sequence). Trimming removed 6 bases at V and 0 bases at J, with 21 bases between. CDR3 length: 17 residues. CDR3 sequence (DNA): TGTGCCAGCAGGCTGGTGGGGCTTGTTAAGAGCTCCTACGAGCAGTACTTC. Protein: CASRLVGLVKSSYEQYF.

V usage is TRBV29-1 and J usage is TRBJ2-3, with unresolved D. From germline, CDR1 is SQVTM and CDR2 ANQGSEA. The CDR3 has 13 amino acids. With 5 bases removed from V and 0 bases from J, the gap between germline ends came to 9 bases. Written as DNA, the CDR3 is TGCAGCGTTCTTCGGTTTAGCACAGATACGCAGTATTTT. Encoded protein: CSVLRFSTDTQYF.

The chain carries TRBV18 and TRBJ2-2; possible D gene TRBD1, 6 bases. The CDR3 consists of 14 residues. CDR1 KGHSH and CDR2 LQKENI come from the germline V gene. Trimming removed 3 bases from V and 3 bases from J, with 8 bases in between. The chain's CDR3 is CASSPDSYTGELFF. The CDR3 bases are TGTGCCAGCTCACCGGACAGTTACACCGGGGAGCTGTTTTTT.

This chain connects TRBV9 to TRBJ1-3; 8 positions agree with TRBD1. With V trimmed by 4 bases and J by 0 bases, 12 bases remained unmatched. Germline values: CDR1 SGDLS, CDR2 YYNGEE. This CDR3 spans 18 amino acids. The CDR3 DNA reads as TGTGCCAGCAGCCCAACAGGGGGATCGGGGTACTCTGGAAACACCATATATTTT. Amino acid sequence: CASSPTGGSGYSGNTIYF.

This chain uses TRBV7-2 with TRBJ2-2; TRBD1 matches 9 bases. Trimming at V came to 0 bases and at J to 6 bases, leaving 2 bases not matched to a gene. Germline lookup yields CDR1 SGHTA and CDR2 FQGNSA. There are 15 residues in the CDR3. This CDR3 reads CASSLAGTGPGELFF. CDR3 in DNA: TGTGCCAGCAGCTTAGCCGGGACAGGGCCCGGGGAGCTGTTTTTT. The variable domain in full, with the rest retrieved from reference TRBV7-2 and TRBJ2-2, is GAGVSQSPSNKVTEKGKDVELRCDPISGHTALYWYRQSLGQGLEFLIYFQGNSAPDKSGLPSDRFSAERTGGSVSTLTIQRTQQEDSAVYLCASSLAGTGPGELFFGEGSRLTVL.

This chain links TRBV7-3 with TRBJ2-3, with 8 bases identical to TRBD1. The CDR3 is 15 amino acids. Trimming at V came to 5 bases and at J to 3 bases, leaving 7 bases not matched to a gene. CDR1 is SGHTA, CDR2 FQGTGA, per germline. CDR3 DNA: TGTGCCAGCAGCCCAAGCAGGGGGCTGACAGATACGCAGTATTTT. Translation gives CASSPSRGLTDTQYF.

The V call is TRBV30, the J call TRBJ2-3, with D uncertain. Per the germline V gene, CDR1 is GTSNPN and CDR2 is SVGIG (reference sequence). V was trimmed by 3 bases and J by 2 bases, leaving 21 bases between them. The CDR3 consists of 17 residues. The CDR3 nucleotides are TGTGCCTGGAGACGTAGCCGCCTCAAGATTACCACAGATACGCAGTATTTT. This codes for CAWRRSRLKITTDTQYF. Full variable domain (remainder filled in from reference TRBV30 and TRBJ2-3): SQTIHQWPATLVQPVGSPLSLECTVEGTSNPNLYWYRQAAGRGLQLLFYSVGIGQISSEVPQNLSASRPQDRQFILSSKKLLLSDSGFYLCAWRRSRLKITTDTQYFGPGTRLTVL.

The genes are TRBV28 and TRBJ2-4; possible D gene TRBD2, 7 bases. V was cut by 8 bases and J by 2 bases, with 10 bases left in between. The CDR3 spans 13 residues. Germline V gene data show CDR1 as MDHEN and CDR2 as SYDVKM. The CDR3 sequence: CASGGASKNIQYF. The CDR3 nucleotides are TGTGCCAGCGGGGGGGCGTCCAAAAACATTCAGTACTTC.

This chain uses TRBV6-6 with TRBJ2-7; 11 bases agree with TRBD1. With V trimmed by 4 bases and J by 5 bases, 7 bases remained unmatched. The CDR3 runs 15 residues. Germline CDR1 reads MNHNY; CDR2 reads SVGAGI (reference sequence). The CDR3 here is CASSFRTGGLDEQYF. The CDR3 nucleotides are TGTGCCAGCAGTTTCAGGACAGGGGGCTTGGACGAGCAGTACTTC.

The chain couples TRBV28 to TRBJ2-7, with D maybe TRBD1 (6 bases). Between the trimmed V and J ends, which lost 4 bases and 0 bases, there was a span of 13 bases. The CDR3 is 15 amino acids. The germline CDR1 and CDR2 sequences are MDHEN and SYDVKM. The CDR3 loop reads CASSSRYRVSYEQYF. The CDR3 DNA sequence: TGTGCCAGCAGTTCACGCTACAGGGTCTCCTACGAGCAGTACTTC.

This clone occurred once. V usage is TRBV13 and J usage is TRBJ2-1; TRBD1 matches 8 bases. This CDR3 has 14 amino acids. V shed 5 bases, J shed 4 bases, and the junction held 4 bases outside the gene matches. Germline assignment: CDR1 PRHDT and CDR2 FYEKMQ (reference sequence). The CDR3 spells CASSPGQGYNEQFF. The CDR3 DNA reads TGTGCCAGCAGCCCTGGACAGGGATACAATGAGCAGTTCTTC. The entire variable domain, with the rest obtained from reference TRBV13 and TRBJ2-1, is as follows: AAGVIQSPRHLIKEKRETATLKCYPIPRHDTVYWYQQGPGQDPQFLISFYEKMQSDKGSIPDRFSAQQFSDYHSELNMSSLELGDSALYFCASSPGQGYNEQFFGPGTRLTVL.

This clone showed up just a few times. For the CDR3, the DNA is TGTGCCAGCAGCGTAGTGCGGCAGGGAGCTTTCTTT. Residues: CASSVVRQGAFF. J is TRBJ1-1 and V is TRBV9; possibly TRBD1 for D (5 bases). The length of the CDR3 is 12 residues. Trimming removed 0 bases from V and 10 bases from J, with 10 bases in between. Germline loops: CDR1 SGDLS, CDR2 YYNGEE.

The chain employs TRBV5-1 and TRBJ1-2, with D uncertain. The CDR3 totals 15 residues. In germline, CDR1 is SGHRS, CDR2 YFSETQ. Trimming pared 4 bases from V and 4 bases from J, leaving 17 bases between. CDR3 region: CASSPGTSPVYGYTF. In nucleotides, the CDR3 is TGCGCCAGCAGCCCTGGAACAAGTCCCGTCTATGGCTACACCTTC. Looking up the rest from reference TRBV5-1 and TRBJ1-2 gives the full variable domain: KAGVTQTPRYLIKTRGQQVTLSCSPISGHRSVSWYQQTPGQGLQFLFEYFSETQRNKGNFPGRFSGRQFSNSRSEMNVSTLELGDSALYLCASSPGTSPVYGYTFGSGTRLTVV.

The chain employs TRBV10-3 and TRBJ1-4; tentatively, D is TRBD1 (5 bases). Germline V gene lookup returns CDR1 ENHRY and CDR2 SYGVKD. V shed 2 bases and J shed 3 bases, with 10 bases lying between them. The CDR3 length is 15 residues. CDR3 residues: CAISEGGRANEKLFF. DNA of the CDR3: TGTGCCATCAGTGAGGGGGGAAGGGCTAATGAAAAACTGTTTTTT.

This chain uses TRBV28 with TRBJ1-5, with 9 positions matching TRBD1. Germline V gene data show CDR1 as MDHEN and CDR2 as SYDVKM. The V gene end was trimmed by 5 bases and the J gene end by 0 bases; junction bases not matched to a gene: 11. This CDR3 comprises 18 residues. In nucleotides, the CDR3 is TGTGCCAGCAGTCTATCTCGGGACAGGGCGAATAGCAATCAGCCCCAGCATTTT. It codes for CASSLSRDRANSNQPQHF.